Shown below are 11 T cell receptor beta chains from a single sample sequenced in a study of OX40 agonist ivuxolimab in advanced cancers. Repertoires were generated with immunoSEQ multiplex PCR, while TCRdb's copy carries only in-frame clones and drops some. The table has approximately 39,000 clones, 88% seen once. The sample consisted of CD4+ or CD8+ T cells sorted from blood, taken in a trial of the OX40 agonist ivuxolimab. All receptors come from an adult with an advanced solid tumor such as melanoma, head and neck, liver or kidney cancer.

In nucleotides, the CDR3 is TGTGCCAGCTCACCAGGGAATTCACCCCTCCACTTT. The encoded protein is CASSPGNSPLHF. The V call is TRBV18, the J call TRBJ1-6, with no clear D. This CDR3 contains 12 residues. From germline, CDR1 is KGHSH and CDR2 LQKENI. The germline V and J ends were trimmed by 2 bases and 7 bases, with 3 bases remaining between them.

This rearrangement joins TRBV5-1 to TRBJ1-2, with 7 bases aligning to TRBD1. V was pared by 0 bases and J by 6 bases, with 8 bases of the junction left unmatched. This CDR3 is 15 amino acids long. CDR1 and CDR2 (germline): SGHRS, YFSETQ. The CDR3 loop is CASSLDRGDSNGYTF. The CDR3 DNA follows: TGCGCCAGCAGCTTGGACAGGGGAGATTCGAATGGCTACACCTTC.

DNA of the CDR3: TGCGCCAGCAGCTTGGGGGGGACAGGGGGCCCGGAGACCCAGTACTTC. Protein sequence: CASSLGGTGGPETQYF. The chain combines TRBV5-1 with TRBJ2-5, with TRBD1 matching 12 bases. The CDR3 contains 16 residues. The junction had 5 bases not matched to a gene; V was cut back by 0 bases and J by 5 bases. The V gene's germline CDR1 is SGHRS and CDR2 YFSETQ. The full variable domain, with the rest looked up from reference TRBV5-1 and TRBJ2-5, is KAGVTQTPRYLIKTRGQQVTLSCSPISGHRSVSWYQQTPGQGLQFLFEYFSETQRNKGNFPGRFSGRQFSNSRSEMNVSTLELGDSALYLCASSLGGTGGPETQYFGPGTRLLVL.

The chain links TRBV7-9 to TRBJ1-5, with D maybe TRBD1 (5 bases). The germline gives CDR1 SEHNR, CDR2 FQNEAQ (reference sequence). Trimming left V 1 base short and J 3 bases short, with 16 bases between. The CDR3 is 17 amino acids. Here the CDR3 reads CASSLGPTRDFNQPQHF. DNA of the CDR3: TGTGCCAGCAGCTTAGGACCTACACGGGACTTCAATCAGCCCCAGCATTTT.

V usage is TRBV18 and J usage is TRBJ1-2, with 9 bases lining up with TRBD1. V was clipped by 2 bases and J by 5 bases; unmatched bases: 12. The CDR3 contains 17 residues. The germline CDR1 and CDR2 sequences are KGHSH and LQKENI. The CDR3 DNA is TGTGCCAGCTCACCAACCGGGACAGGGTCTTTCAAGTATGGCTACACCTTC. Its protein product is CASSPTGTGSFKYGYTF. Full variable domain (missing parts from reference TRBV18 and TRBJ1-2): NAGVMQNPRHLVRRRGQEARLRCSPMKGHSHVYWYRQLPEEGLKFMVYLQKENIIDESGMPKERFSAEFPKEGPSILRIQQVVRGDSAAYFCASSPTGTGSFKYGYTFGSGTRLTVV.

As DNA, the CDR3 is TGCAGCGTTGAAACGGGGGGCTTGGCGGGAGGGGCCTACAATGAGCAGTTCTTC. This encodes CSVETGGLAGGAYNEQFF. J is TRBJ2-1 and V is TRBV29-1; 9 positions match TRBD2. CDR1 and CDR2 from the germline V gene are SQVTM and ANQGSEA. CDR3 length: 18 residues. V lost 2 bases and J lost 2; bases outside the gene matches: 13.

CDR3 in amino acids: CASSPIAYEQYF. The DNA of the CDR3 is TGCGCCAGCAGTCCCATCGCCTACGAGCAGTACTTC. The chain has TRBV23-1 and TRBJ2-7; no reliable D call. TRBV23-1 is placed among ORFs of uncertain function. The CDR3 totals 12 residues. With 4 bases removed from V and 2 bases from J, the gap between germline ends came to 6 bases.

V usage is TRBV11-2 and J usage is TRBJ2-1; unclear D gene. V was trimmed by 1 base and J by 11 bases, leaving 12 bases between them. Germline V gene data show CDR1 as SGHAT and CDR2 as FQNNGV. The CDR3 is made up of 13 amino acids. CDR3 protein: CASSLARGPKQFF. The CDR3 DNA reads TGTGCCAGCAGCTTAGCACGAGGACCAAAGCAGTTCTTC.

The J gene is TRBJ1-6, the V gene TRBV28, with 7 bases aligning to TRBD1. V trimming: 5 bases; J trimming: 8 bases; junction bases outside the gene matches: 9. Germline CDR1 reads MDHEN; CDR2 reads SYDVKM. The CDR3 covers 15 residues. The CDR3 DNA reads TGTGCCAGCAGTCCACGGACAGGAGGACATTCACCCCTCCACTTT. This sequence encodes CASSPRTGGHSPLHF.

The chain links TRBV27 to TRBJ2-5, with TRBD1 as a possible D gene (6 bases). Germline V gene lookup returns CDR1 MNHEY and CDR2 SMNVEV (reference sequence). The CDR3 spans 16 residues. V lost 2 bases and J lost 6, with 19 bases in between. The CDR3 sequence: CASSLTQGLLRQTQYF. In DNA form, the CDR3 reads TGTGCCAGCAGTTTAACCCAGGGGCTGTTGAGGCAGACCCAGTACTTC.

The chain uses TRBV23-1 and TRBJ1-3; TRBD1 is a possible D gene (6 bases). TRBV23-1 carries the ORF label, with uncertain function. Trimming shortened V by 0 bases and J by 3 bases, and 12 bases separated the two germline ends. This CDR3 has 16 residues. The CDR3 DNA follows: TGCGCCAGCAGTCAATCTACAGGGTCAGTTGGAAACACCATATATTTT. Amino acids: CASSQSTGSVGNTIYF.